This entry lists 21 T cell receptor beta chains sequenced from one sample in a study of beta chain features in type 1 diabetes. These receptors have no known antigen. Reverse transcribing all isolated RNA meant expressed TCRB transcripts were sequenced. The method was immunoSEQ multiplex PCR; TCRdb's version includes in-frame clones alone and lacks a portion of them. The data contain about 15,000 clones, 60% to 75% of them singletons. General study points: All four CD4+ subsets of Type 1 diabetes patients contained TCRB CDR3s that were moderately but significantly shorter.

Material for sequencing was stem cell memory CD4+ T cells from blood. The source is a man aged 25 to 40 with type 1 diabetes.

The V call is TRBV30, the J call TRBJ1-6; 7 nucleotides agree with TRBD1. CDR3 length: 16 amino acids. In germline, CDR1 is GTSNPN, CDR2 SVGIG (reference sequence). After removal of 3 bases from V and 2 bases from J, the junction contained 7 bases not matched to a gene. CDR3 bases: TGTGCCTGGAGCTTACAGGGGAGGACCTATAATTCACCCCTCCACTTT. It is translated as CAWSLQGRTYNSPLHF.

The chain is built from TRBV6-4 and TRBJ2-1, with 9 bases fitting TRBD1. This CDR3 comprises 13 residues. Losses at the gene ends were 5 bases for V and 14 bases for J; bases not matched to a gene: 10. Germline CDR1 is MRHNA and CDR2 is SNTAGT. CDR3 DNA: TGTGCCAGCAGTACACAGACCGGGACAGGGAAGTTCTTC. It encodes CASSTQTGTGKFF.

This clone was seen only once. The CDR3 spells CASAGGTDTQYF. The CDR3 DNA sequence: TGTGCCAGCGCGGGGGGCACAGATACGCAGTATTTT. The V gene is TRBV2, the J gene TRBJ2-3; 7 bases align to TRBD2. There are 12 residues in the CDR3. Germline V gene lookup returns CDR1 SNHLY and CDR2 FYNNEI. V trimming: 8 bases; J trimming: 1 base; junction bases outside the gene matches: 0.

This chain connects TRBV7-2 to TRBJ2-1; TRBD1 matches at 9 bases. Germline CDR1 and CDR2: SGHTA and FQGNSA. The CDR3 has 17 residues. The J segment lost 6 bases and the V segment lost 2 bases, leaving 11 bases of the junction unmatched. CDR3 bases: TGTGCCAGCAGCTTAATCTTTTGGGGACAGGGTGTCAATGAGCAGTTCTTC. It translates to CASSLIFWGQGVNEQFF.

This clone came up a few times. V is TRBV2 and J is TRBJ2-7; 7 bases line up with TRBD2. CDR1 and CDR2 from the germline V gene are SNHLY and FYNNEI. V dropped 5 bases and J dropped 3; count of bases not matched to a gene: 7. CDR3 length: 14 residues. CDR3 DNA: TGTGCCAGCAGTCCTCAGCGGGGCCTCTACGAGCAGTACTTC. Translated: CASSPQRGLYEQYF.

The chain recombines TRBV14 with TRBJ1-1; 7 bases map to TRBD1. This CDR3 is 14 amino acids long. J was trimmed by 3 bases and V by 4 bases; bases with no gene match: 5. Germline V CDR1 and CDR2: SGHDN, FVKESK. The CDR3 loop is CASSPFTGDTEAFF. CDR3 sequence (DNA): TGTGCCAGCAGCCCCTTCACAGGGGACACTGAAGCTTTCTTT.

The chain uses TRBV7-8 and TRBJ2-5; D unresolved. Trimming stripped 4 bases from V and 6 bases from J, with 6 bases between. Germline values: CDR1 SGHVS, CDR2 FQNEAQ. CDR3 size: 11 residues. The CDR3 nucleotides read TGTGCCAGCAGCTCGCAGAAGACCCAGTACTTC. Translated, it gives CASSSQKTQYF.

CDR3 sequence (DNA): TGTGCCTGGAGTTTAATAGATACGCAGTATTTT. As protein: CAWSLIDTQYF. This rearrangement joins TRBV30 to TRBJ2-3, with D uncertain. The CDR3 is 11 residues long. Germline V lookup: CDR1 GTSNPN, CDR2 SVGIG (reference sequence). V gave up 2 bases and J gave up 5 bases, with 5 bases separating them.

The rearrangement joins TRBV18 to TRBJ1-3; no definite D call. Per germline, CDR1 KGHSH and CDR2 LQKENI. V was cut by 5 bases and J by 1 base, with 12 bases left in between. The CDR3 sequence is 15 residues long. The chain's CDR3 is CASSSRDKSGNTIYF. The CDR3 DNA reads TGTGCCAGCTCATCGCGCGACAAGTCTGGAAACACCATATATTTT.

The chain combines TRBV6-5 with TRBJ1-5, with 7 bases that match TRBD1. There are 15 residues in the CDR3. Germline CDR1 reads MNHEY; CDR2 reads SVGAGI. Unmatched junction bases numbered 5, after V lost 0 bases and J lost 6 bases. In nucleotides, the CDR3 is TGTGCCAGCAGTTACTCCTTTGGGGACAGTCAGCCCCAGCATTTT. Its translation: CASSYSFGDSQPQHF.

This chain joins TRBV2 and TRBJ1-5; TRBD1 matches at 7 bases. Trimming cost V 8 bases and J 3 bases; bases outside gene matches: 7. Germline CDR1 and CDR2: SNHLY and FYNNEI. The CDR3 has 14 residues. CDR3 loop: CASELGTVNQPQHF. Written as DNA, the CDR3 is TGTGCCAGCGAACTTGGGACAGTCAATCAGCCCCAGCATTTT.

The chain joins TRBV11-2 to TRBJ2-3; weak D call: TRBD2 (6 bases). Looked up from germline, CDR1 is SGHAT and CDR2 is FQNNGV. Trimming shortened V by 3 bases and J by 1 base, and 11 bases separated the two germline ends. CDR3 size: 15 residues. The CDR3: CASSFYRERTDTQYF. The CDR3 coding sequence is TGTGCCAGCAGCTTTTATCGGGAGCGCACAGATACGCAGTATTTT.

The V call is TRBV7-8, the J call TRBJ2-1, with D possibly being TRBD2 (6 bases). The CDR3 spans 14 residues. Germline V lookup: CDR1 SGHVS, CDR2 FQNEAQ. Trimming took off 5 bases at V and 7 bases at J, with 15 bases between the two ends. The DNA of the CDR3 is TGTGCCAGCAGCCGAGCCGGGACTGGGAATGAGCAGTTCTTC. This translates into CASSRAGTGNEQFF.

The chain employs TRBV7-9 and TRBJ2-5, with TRBD1 identical over 9 bases. The J call may be faulty, since TRBJ2-7 better matches the DNA end. The CDR3 has 14 residues. Germline V gives CDR1 SEHNR, CDR2 FQNEAQ (reference sequence). This CDR3 reads CASSYGQGSDEQYF. CDR3 DNA: TGTGCCAGCAGCTACGGACAGGGGAGCGACGAGCAGTACTTC.

The chain combines TRBV2 with TRBJ2-7; the match to TRBD2 covers 8 bases. The CDR3 runs 16 residues. Losses at the gene ends were 7 bases for V and 2 bases for J; bases not matched to a gene: 13. Germline CDR1 and CDR2: SNHLY and FYNNEI. CDR3 bases: TGTGCCAGCAACTCCGGAGGCGGGGGGCCCACCTACGAGCAGTACTTC. Translating it yields CASNSGGGGPTYEQYF.

The J gene is TRBJ1-2, the V gene TRBV6-6, with 7 bases aligning to TRBD1. The V segment lost 5 bases and the J segment 4 bases; nucleotides outside the gene matches: 7. Germline lookup yields CDR1 MNHNY and CDR2 SVGAGI (reference sequence). This CDR3 contains 14 residues. The CDR3 reads CASSVQGVSYGYTF. The DNA of the CDR3 is TGTGCCAGCAGTGTCCAGGGGGTCAGCTATGGCTACACCTTC.

Notes on this clone: The junction departs from the called germline gene at one end, perhaps through a read error. The J gene is TRBJ2-5, the V gene TRBV5-1; 11 bases are shared with TRBD2. This CDR3 has 15 residues. The germline gives CDR1 SGHRS, CDR2 YFSETQ. The CDR3 region has the DNA TGCACCAGCAGTTCGTACGGGACTAGCGGAGAGACCCAGTACTTC. It is translated as CTSSSYGTSGETQYF.

The chain uses TRBV9 and TRBJ2-1; D may be TRBD2 (5 bases). Trimming took 3 bases from V and 3 from J, leaving 13 bases between them. The CDR3 is 15 residues long. Germline V gene sequence: CDR1 SGDLS, CDR2 YYNGEE. The CDR3 protein is CASSGPSGDYNEQFF. In DNA form, the CDR3 reads TGTGCCAGCAGCGGCCCCTCCGGGGACTACAATGAGCAGTTCTTC.

This chain links TRBV28 with TRBJ1-6; D not certain. The CDR3 spans 12 residues. Trimming cost V 6 bases and J 9 bases, with 9 bases left between them. Germline V lookup: CDR1 MDHEN, CDR2 SYDVKM. The CDR3 nucleotides read TGTGCCAGCAGCGTAGAGTTTTCACCCCTCCACTTT. Amino acid sequence: CASSVEFSPLHF.

The chain carries TRBV19 and TRBJ2-7; tentatively, D is TRBD1 (6 bases). Trimming shortened V by 5 bases and J by 2 bases, and 10 bases separated the two germline ends. Germline loops: CDR1 LNHDA, CDR2 SQIVND (reference sequence). The CDR3 loop spans 13 amino acids. The CDR3: CASSERQAYEQYF. CDR3 in DNA: TGTGCCAGTAGTGAAAGACAGGCCTACGAGCAGTACTTC.

This clone was seen only a few times. This rearrangement joins TRBV19 to TRBJ1-1; TRBD1 aligns across 7 bases. After removal of 5 bases from V and 5 bases from J, the junction contained 11 bases not matched to a gene. The CDR3 totals 15 residues. The V gene's germline CDR1 is LNHDA and CDR2 SQIVND (reference sequence). Here the CDR3 DNA reads TGTGCCAGTAGTTCCCACAGGGGAGGTTATACTGAAGCTTTCTTT. It encodes CASSSHRGGYTEAFF.